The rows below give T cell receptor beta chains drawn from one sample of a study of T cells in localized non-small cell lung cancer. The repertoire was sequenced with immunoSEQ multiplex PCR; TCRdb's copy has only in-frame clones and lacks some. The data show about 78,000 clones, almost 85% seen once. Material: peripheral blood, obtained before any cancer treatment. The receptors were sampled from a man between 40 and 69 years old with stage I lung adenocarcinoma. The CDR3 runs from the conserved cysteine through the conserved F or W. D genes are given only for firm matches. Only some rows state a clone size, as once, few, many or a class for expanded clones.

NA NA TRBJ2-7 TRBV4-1 CASSQGPEKLYEQYF TGCGCCAGCAGCCAGGGACCCGAGAAGCTCTACGAGCAGTACTTC
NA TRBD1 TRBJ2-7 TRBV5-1 CASSDTRQGAYEQYF TGCGCCAGCAGCGATACCAGGCAGGGGGCCTACGAGCAGTACTTC
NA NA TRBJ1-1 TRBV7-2 CASSLTKGGTEAFF TGTGCCAGCAGCTTAACCAAGGGGGGAACTGAAGCTTTCTTT
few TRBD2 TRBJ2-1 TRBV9 CASSVPSGRDYNEQFF TGTGCCAGCAGCGTACCTAGCGGGAGAGACTACAATGAGCAGTTCTTC
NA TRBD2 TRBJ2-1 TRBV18 CASSPLPGLAGAALRAGQFF TGTGCCAGCTCACCGCTCCCGGGACTAGCGGGAGCCGCCCTAAGAGCAGGGCAGTTCTTC
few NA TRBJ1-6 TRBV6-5 CASSTGRMNSPLHF TGTGCCAGCAGTACGGGACGGATGAATTCACCCCTCCACTTT
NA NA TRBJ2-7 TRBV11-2 CASSNTGLDYEQYF TGTGCCAGCAGCAATACCGGGCTAGACTACGAGCAGTACTTC
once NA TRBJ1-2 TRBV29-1 CSVRSRNTF TGCAGCGTTAGGTCCCGGAACACCTTC
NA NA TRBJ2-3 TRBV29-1 CSVEDTGLLQTDTQYF TGCAGCGTTGAAGATACAGGACTATTACAGACAGATACGCAGTATTTT
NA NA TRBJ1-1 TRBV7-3 CASRSQGQGNTEAFF TGTGCCAGCAGGTCCCAGGGGCAGGGGAACACTGAAGCTTTCTTT
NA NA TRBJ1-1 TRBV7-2 CASSLMGRAPEAFF TGTGCCAGCAGCTTAATGGGTCGGGCCCCTGAAGCTTTCTTT
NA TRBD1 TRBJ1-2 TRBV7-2 CASSLAPQGAQGYTF TGTGCCAGCAGCTTGGCCCCACAGGGGGCGCAGGGCTACACCTTC
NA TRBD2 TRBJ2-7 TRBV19 CASSTLAGGTYEQYF TGTGCCAGTAGTACATTAGCGGGAGGGACCTACGAGCAGTACTTC
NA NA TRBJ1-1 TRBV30 CAWGHLNTEAFF TGTGCCTGGGGGCATTTGAACACTGAAGCTTTCTTT
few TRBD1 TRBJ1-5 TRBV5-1 CASSPGTGVNQPQHF TGCGCCAGCAGTCCCGGGACAGGGGTAAATCAGCCCCAGCATTTT
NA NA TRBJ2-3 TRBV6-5 CASTVAATDTQYF TGTGCCAGCACCGTAGCGGCCACAGATACGCAGTATTTT
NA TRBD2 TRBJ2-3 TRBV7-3 CASSLSRTSGRADTDTQYF TGTGCCAGCAGCTTATCCCGGACTAGCGGGAGGGCCGACACAGATACGCAGTATTTT
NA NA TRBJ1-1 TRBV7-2 CASSFWASRNTEAFF TGTGCCAGCAGCTTTTGGGCGTCCCGCAACACTGAAGCTTTCTTT
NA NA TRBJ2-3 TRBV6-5 CASRETAAGDTQYF TGTGCCAGCAGAGAGACGGCAGCCGGAGATACGCAGTATTTT
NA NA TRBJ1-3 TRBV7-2 CASSPPGPSGNTIYF TGTGCCAGCAGCCCCCCCGGGCCCTCTGGAAACACCATATATTTT
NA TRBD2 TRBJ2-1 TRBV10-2 CASSERGLVNEQFF TGCGCCAGCAGTGAGCGGGGACTAGTGAATGAGCAGTTCTTC
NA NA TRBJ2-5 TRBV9 CASSAGGGRETQYF TGTGCCAGCAGCGCCGGAGGGGGTAGGGAGACCCAGTACTTC
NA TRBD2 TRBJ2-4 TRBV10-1 CASSESTSGLAKNIQYF TGCGCCAGCAGTGAGTCGACTAGCGGACTAGCCAAAAACATTCAGTACTTC
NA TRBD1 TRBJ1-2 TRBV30 CAWSADRGYGYTF TGTGCCTGGAGCGCGGACAGGGGTTATGGCTACACCTTC
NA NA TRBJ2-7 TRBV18 CASSPNTGREQYF TGTGCCAGCTCACCGAATACAGGGCGGGAGCAGTACTTC